This record looks at one TCR beta chain sequence and its context. This clone's antigen is unknown. Base qualities are not recorded, but no much larger clone differs from it by a single base. V loses 5 bases, J loses 12 bases, and the germline ends lie 23 bases apart. Reading from cysteine to phenylalanine, the CDR3 counts 15 amino acids. CDR3 DNA only is kept here, 45 bases in frame from base 1. CDR1 MDHEN and CDR2 SYDVKM are derived from the germline V gene. The label giving this sample's time point can be read as: baseline before first vaccination. Samples from vaccinated people were obtained from the UK trials COV001 and COV002, which included a single-blind randomized controlled phase 2/3 trial of AZD1222 (ChAdOx1 nCoV-19) in healthy adults. For TCRbeta chain sequencing, PBMC samples were collected from trial participants at day 0 and at day 28 after the second dose. The CDR3 regions of human TCRbeta chains were analyzed by immunosequencing. In the paper's pipeline: TCRs in the repertoires were matched against a reference library of SARS-CoV-2-specific TCRs that had been generated with the MIRA antigen-specificity platform. Breadth was defined as the fraction of unique TCRs that were SARS-CoV-2-associated, and depth was defined as the fraction of total T cells that were SARS-CoV-2-associated. Using the MIRA data, each spike-specific TCR was mapped to the spike region that the TCR reacts to and placed in a CD4 or CD8 class. Log10-transformed breadth and depth values were compared by one-way ANOVA with Sidak's multiple comparisons tests. TCRdb carries this immuneACCESS record with in-frame sequences only. Its versions omit some clonotypes, under half of them owing to an unresolved V gene in the studies checked, with the rest unexplained. V and J calls and clone size are given by that table; D and trimming were obtained from the DNA. This sample gives under 130,000 clones in total; about 92% of them show up just once. The biggest ten clones account for roughly 1.1% of the sample.

The data derive from a study of T cell responses to AZD1222 COVID-19 vaccine (dated by TCRdb to about 2021). In terms of the full investigation: AZD1222 recipients given second doses at about 4 weeks or at about 12 weeks were pooled, since spike-specific TCR depth and breadth were not found to differ between the two schedules. TCR sequencing covered over 230 trial participants: some 210 given two doses of AZD1222 and around 26 given two doses of MenACWY control vaccine. Trial participants were enrolled into age subgroups of 18-55, 56-69 and 70-plus years, which contained roughly 150, 30 and 60 TCR-sequenced participants, respectively. The research as a whole found: CD4 TCRs associated with the vaccine covered the entire spike protein, and the dominant responses were in regions 160-218 and 743-854. Most participants were white British and females outnumbered males, and the authors suggested that clonal diversity may have been underestimated. Reportedly, close to half of the unique spike-specific TCRs recognized epitopes lying outside the regions that are mutated in the B.1.351 and B.1.1.7 variants. A significant rise in spike-specific TCR breadth and depth was observed after two AZD1222 doses relative to day 0 and relative to MenACWY recipients. Conclusions about previously exposed vaccinees are limited, since just six AZD1222 recipients were seropositive for SARS-CoV-2 at baseline. Because no day 14 peak-response samples were available, repertoires were characterized only after the peak T cell response. In the small 56-69-year group, the increase in depth fell short of significance, most likely because of low power.

The source was peripheral blood, collected on day 0 of AZD1222 vaccination. The receptor chain draws on TRBV28 and TRBJ2-1; TRBD2 is perhaps the D gene, given 6 matching bases. This receptor was obtained from an adult in good health. The CDR3 region has the sequence CASSGAGLVPHTQFF. The nucleotides read TGTGCCAGCAGTGGAGCGGGCCTAGTTCCACACACGCAGTTCTTC. Joined to the reference TRBV28 and TRBJ2-1 proteins, this CDR3 gives the full variable domain: DVKVTQSSRYLVKRTGEKVFLECVQDMDHENMFWYRQDPGLGLRLIYFSYDVKMKEKGDIPEGYSVSREKKERFSLILESASTNQTSMYLCASSGAGLVPHTQFFGPGTRLTVL.